A single sample gave rise to the 13 T cell receptor beta chains below, sequenced in a study of T cell changes during pregnancy in multiple sclerosis (dated by TCRdb to between 2018 and 2021). Libraries were made using the immunoSEQ multiplex PCR assay. As stored in TCRdb, this immuneACCESS dataset retains in-frame rearrangements with V and J assigned. A fraction of the clones does not appear; measured against another copy, unresolved V genes explain less than half of the discrepancy, and the remainder lacks a known reason. The sample table holds approximately 97,000 clones, of which 90% were seen once. The ten largest clones take up around 0.76% of the sample. This material consisted of peripheral blood, taken in the second trimester of pregnancy. Receptors originate from a female donor in good health, enrolled as a control in a pregnancy study.

In this sample, this clone turned up once. The chain uses TRBV5-4 and TRBJ2-3; 15 nucleotides agree with TRBD2. CDR3 length: 15 residues. The junction had 6 bases not matched to a gene; V was cut back by 3 bases and J by 10 bases. Germline loops: CDR1 SGHNT, CDR2 YYREEE (reference sequence). The chain's CDR3 is CASSSGLAGGFSQYF. The CDR3 nucleotides read TGTGCCAGCAGCTCCGGACTAGCGGGAGGGTTCTCGCAGTATTTT.

The rearrangement links TRBV25-1 to TRBJ2-7; D not resolved. Germline values: CDR1 MGHDK, CDR2 SYGVNS. Deletions cut 6 bases from V and 0 bases from J, with 3 bases between. The length of the CDR3 is 11 residues. CDR3: CASSNSYEQYF. The CDR3 DNA reads TGTGCCAGCAGCAACTCCTACGAGCAGTACTTC.

The genes are TRBV27 and TRBJ1-2; 9 bases fit TRBD1. Germline V gene sequence: CDR1 MNHEY, CDR2 SMNVEV (reference sequence). The CDR3 is made up of 15 amino acids. V shed 3 bases, J shed 2 bases, and the junction held 4 bases outside the gene matches. CDR3 DNA sequence: TGTGCCAGCAGTTTGCTACAGGGGGCGAACTATGGCTACACCTTC. Amino acid sequence: CASSLLQGANYGYTF.

This chain links TRBV11-2 with TRBJ2-3, with 13 bases identical to TRBD2. The ends lost 5 bases at V and 3 bases at J; junction bases unmatched: 5. The germline CDR1 and CDR2 sequences are SGHAT and FQNNGV. The CDR3 has 16 amino acids. The CDR3 region has the DNA TGTGCCAGCAGCGTCACTAGCGGGGGGGCAACAGATACGCAGTATTTT. This codes for CASSVTSGGATDTQYF.

This CDR3 is CASSESPTGEGYTF. CDR3 nucleotides: TGTGCCAGCAGTGAATCCCCGACCGGAGAGGGCTACACCTTC. J is TRBJ1-2 and V is TRBV25-1, with no clear D. Per the germline V gene, CDR1 is MGHDK and CDR2 is SYGVNS. Trimming cost V 1 base and J 8 bases, with 14 bases left between them. The CDR3 extends over 14 amino acids.

The J gene is TRBJ2-7, the V gene TRBV5-1; TRBD2 aligns across 9 bases. Trimming removed 4 bases from V and 4 bases from J; junction bases left unmatched: 9. The CDR3 is made up of 15 amino acids. Germline CDR1 SGHRS, CDR2 YFSETQ. In DNA form, the CDR3 reads TGCGCCAGCAGCCCCGTCTCGGCGGGAGGGTACGAGCAGTACTTC. Translation: CASSPVSAGGYEQYF.

This clone was seen only a few times. The V gene is TRBV6-5, the J gene TRBJ2-7; 9 bases align to TRBD1. The CDR3 is 15 amino acids. After removal of 5 bases from V and 5 bases from J, the junction contained 10 bases not matched to a gene. The V gene's germline CDR1 is MNHEY and CDR2 SVGAGI. CDR3 bases: TGTGCCAGCAGTCTCACCGGGACAGGGACGGACGAGCAGTACTTC. Amino acid sequence: CASSLTGTGTDEQYF.

The rearrangement joins TRBV28 to TRBJ1-2, with 7 bases lining up with TRBD1. V trimming: 4 bases; J trimming: 0 bases; junction bases outside the gene matches: 2. Germline assignment: CDR1 MDHEN and CDR2 SYDVKM. CDR3 length: 14 amino acids. In nucleotides, the CDR3 is TGTGCCAGCAGTTCAGGGGGGTCTAACTATGGCTACACCTTC. It codes for CASSSGGSNYGYTF.

The chain has TRBV30 and TRBJ1-2, with a tentative D call TRBD1 (5 bases). Looked up from germline, CDR1 is GTSNPN and CDR2 is SVGIG (reference sequence). The CDR3 runs 13 residues. V was shortened by 5 bases and J by 4 bases, with 14 bases between the two germline ends. The CDR3 sequence: CAWSMGQAYGYTF. CDR3 in DNA: TGTGCCTGGTCTATGGGGCAGGCCTATGGCTACACCTTC.

In this sample, this clone turned up once. The chain joins TRBV27 to TRBJ2-5; perhaps TRBD1 as D (5 bases). Germline CDR1 is MNHEY and CDR2 is SMNVEV (reference sequence). The CDR3 contains 13 residues. V dropped 6 bases and J dropped 5 bases, with 13 bases sitting between them. Here the CDR3 DNA reads TGTGCCAGCAGCAGGGCCGCAGGGGAGACCCAGTACTTC. It yields the protein CASSRAAGETQYF.

The genes are TRBV15 and TRBJ2-2; D is unresolved. The CDR3 is 14 residues long. Germline V gives CDR1 LNHNV, CDR2 YYDKDF (reference sequence). V was clipped by 5 bases and J by 1 base, with 8 bases between them. The CDR3 DNA reads TGTGCCACCAGCGATTACTGGAACACCGGGGAGCTGTTTTTT. The encoded protein is CATSDYWNTGELFF.

This chain links TRBV25-1 with TRBJ1-2; 8 bases map to TRBD1. V was clipped by 7 bases and J by 8 bases; unmatched bases: 15. Germline-derived CDR1 and CDR2 are MGHDK and SYGVNS. There are 15 residues in the CDR3. The CDR3 nucleotides are TGTGCCAGCACTTCGACAGGGGCAAGGATATCGGGCTACACCTTC. Its translation is CASTSTGARISGYTF.

V is TRBV19 and J is TRBJ1-1, with unresolved D. Germline V CDR1 and CDR2: LNHDA, SQIVND (reference sequence). The V end was cut by 10 bases, the J end by 0 bases, with 18 bases between. The CDR3 sequence is 15 residues long. CDR3 sequence (DNA): TGTGCCACCAGACAACAGAGTAACTTGAACACTGAAGCTTTCTTT. Encoded protein: CATRQQSNLNTEAFF.